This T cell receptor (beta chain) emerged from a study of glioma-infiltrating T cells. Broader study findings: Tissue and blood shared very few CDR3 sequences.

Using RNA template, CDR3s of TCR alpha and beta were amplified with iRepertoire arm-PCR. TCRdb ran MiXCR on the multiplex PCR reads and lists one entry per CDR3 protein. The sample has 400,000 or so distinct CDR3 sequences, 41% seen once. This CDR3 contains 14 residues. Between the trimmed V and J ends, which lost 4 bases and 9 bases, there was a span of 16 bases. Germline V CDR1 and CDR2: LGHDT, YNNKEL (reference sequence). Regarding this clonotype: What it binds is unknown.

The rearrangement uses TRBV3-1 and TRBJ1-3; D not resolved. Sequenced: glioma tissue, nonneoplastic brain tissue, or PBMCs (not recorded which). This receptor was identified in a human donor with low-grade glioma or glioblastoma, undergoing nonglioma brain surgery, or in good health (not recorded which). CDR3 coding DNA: TGTGCCAGCAGCCTAAGATGGGTGCCTGGCACCATATATTTT. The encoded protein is CASSLRWVPGTIYF.